This T cell receptor (beta chain) was obtained from a study of OX40 agonist ivuxolimab in advanced cancers. Study at large: Patients assigned to dose escalation were diagnosed with hepatocellular carcinoma, melanoma, renal cell or head and neck cancer. Study-level findings and limits: The study observed clonal expansion of CD4+ and CD8+ blood T cells by week 6 at 0.1 to 3.0 mg/kg.

Libraries were prepared by immunoSEQ multiplex PCR; TCRdb keeps only in-frame clonotypes and omits some of them. Seen here are tens of thousands of clones, approximately 85% observed once, and the top ten hold less than 4.5%. Comments on this clone: Its antigen is as yet unknown.

Baseline, cycle 4 day 1, and cycle 7 day 1 were the blood sampling points. J lost 9 bases, V lost 4 bases, and 6 bases had no gene match. CDR3 length equals 13 residues. Per the germline V gene, CDR1 is SGHNT and CDR2 is YYREEE (reference sequence). The sequenced sample was CD4+ or CD8+ T cells sorted from blood, obtained in a trial of the OX40 agonist ivuxolimab. This sequence was found in an adult with an advanced solid tumor such as melanoma, head and neck, liver or kidney cancer. The rearrangement links TRBV5-4 to TRBJ1-3; 8 bases are a match to TRBD1. The CDR3: CASSLGTGSTIYF. In DNA form, the CDR3 reads TGTGCCAGCAGCCTTGGGACAGGTTCCACCATATATTTT.